The clone carrying this TCR beta chain was picked up a small number of times. Its antigen is unidentified. Trimming stripped 3 bases from V and 9 bases from J, with 18 bases between. Germline CDR1 is KGHSH and CDR2 is LQKENI. This CDR3 has 15 amino acids. The sample originates from a study of CD8 T cells in ankylosing spondylitis. It was by quantitative 5'-RACE with molecular barcodes that TCR beta libraries were made. TCRdb re-called the 5' RACE reads through MiXCR, storing one row per CDR3 protein. The sample consists of 210,000 or so distinct CDR3 sequences, roughly 24% of them appearing once. Overall study results and limits: A motif in TCR beta, a set of seven to nine highly homologous variants, appeared characteristic of ankylosing spondylitis blood. Researchers reportedly found disease-linked clones significantly enriched in matched ankylosing spondylitis synovial fluid.

The sample comprised blood, either unsorted or a sorted T cell fraction (not recorded which). The chain recombines TRBV18 with TRBJ2-1; maybe TRBD1 (6 bases). The TCR originated in a male donor with ankylosing spondylitis or in good health (not recorded which). The CDR3 loop is CASSPPTSGVAEQFF. CDR3 bases: TGTGCCAGCTCACCCCCAACCTCAGGGGTCGCTGAGCAGTTCTTC. Full variable domain (remainder filled in from reference TRBV18 and TRBJ2-1): NAGVMQNPRHLVRRRGQEARLRCSPMKGHSHVYWYRQLPEEGLKFMVYLQKENIIDESGMPKERFSAEFPKEGPSILRIQQVVRGDSAAYFCASSPPTSGVAEQFFGPGTRLTVL.